This T cell receptor (beta chain) was sequenced during a study of metastatic and nonmetastatic thyroid tumors. Every patient was untreated before thyroid surgery. TCRdb re-processed the PCR reads through MiXCR. The table has about 27,000 clones, approximately 13% seen once. V was pared by 2 bases and J by 2 bases, with 12 bases between. This CDR3 is built from 15 residues. Germline assignment: CDR1 MNHEY and CDR2 SVGAGI. This clone was detected ten times or more. This sequence joins TRBV6-5 and TRBJ2-5, with a tentative D call TRBD2 (5 bases). The sample taken for sequencing was blood. The receptor comes from a female donor with papillary thyroid cancer or a benign thyroid nodule (not recorded which). Some clones in this sample may be carry-over from other donors' samples. CDR3 protein: CASSYQWRPQETQYF. CDR3 in DNA: TGTGCCAGCAGTTACCAGTGGAGGCCTCAAGAGACCCAGTACTTC.